The 27 T cell receptor beta chains below all came from one sample that was sequenced in a study of cytomegalovirus exposure and HLA in healthy donors. Some clones are missing from TCRdb's copy, which holds only in-frame ones; the method was immunoSEQ multiplex PCR. The sample has 68,000 or so clones, roughly 96% seen once. Sample: PBMCs. Receptors originate from a young man in good health and CMV-seronegative.

This sequence joins TRBV29-1 and TRBJ1-1; D might be TRBD1 (5 bases). The CDR3 covers 12 residues. The ends were cut back, 4 bases at V and 4 bases at J, with 10 bases in the middle. Germline CDR1 reads SQVTM; CDR2 reads ANQGSEA. This CDR3 is CSVGTGGTEAFF. For the CDR3, the DNA is TGCAGCGTTGGAACAGGTGGCACTGAAGCTTTCTTT.

V usage is TRBV9 and J usage is TRBJ2-3, with D possibly TRBD2 on 5 matching bases. Germline CDR1 is SGDLS and CDR2 is YYNGEE. V was cut by 0 bases and J by 1 base, with 15 bases left in between. This CDR3 has 17 residues. CDR3 nucleotides: TGTGCCAGCAGCGTAGGCCTTGCGGGTCTTGGCACAGATACGCAGTATTTT. Amino acids: CASSVGLAGLGTDTQYF.

The gene calls are TRBV6-5 and TRBJ1-2; 12 bases align to TRBD1. V was pared by 5 bases and J by 8 bases, with 6 bases of the junction left unmatched. Germline values: CDR1 MNHEY, CDR2 SVGAGI. There are 14 residues in the CDR3. This chain's CDR3 is CASSQGQGAKGYTF. As DNA, the CDR3 is TGTGCCAGCAGTCAGGGACAGGGGGCTAAGGGCTACACCTTC.

Remarks on this clone: Other DNA sequences in the sample encode the same CDR3. The CDR3 DNA reads TGTGCCAGCAGCCCAGGAGGCACTGAAGCTTTCTTT. Residues: CASSPGGTEAFF. V gene TRBV11-3 combines with J gene TRBJ1-1; D unclear. With 5 bases removed from V and 4 bases from J, the gap between germline ends came to 8 bases. CDR3 length equals 12 residues. Germline V gives CDR1 SGHNT, CDR2 YENEEA. Drawing the rest from reference TRBV11-3 and TRBJ1-1, the complete variable domain is EAGVVQSPRYKIIEKKQPVAFWCNPISGHNTLYWYLQNLGQGPELLIRYENEEAVDDSQLPKDRFSAERLKGVDSTLKIQPAELGDSAVYLCASSPGGTEAFFGQGTRLTVV.

This clone was observed a single time. The chain employs TRBV30 and TRBJ1-5; D uncertain. The CDR3 covers 14 residues. CDR1 GTSNPN and CDR2 SVGIG come from the germline V gene (reference sequence). Trimming removed 1 base from V and 2 bases from J, with 9 bases in between. CDR3 region: CAWSAGFGNQPQHF. In nucleotides, the CDR3 is TGTGCCTGGAGTGCCGGGTTTGGCAATCAGCCCCAGCATTTT. The whole variable domain, filled in from reference TRBV30 and TRBJ1-5, reads SQTIHQWPATLVQPVGSPLSLECTVEGTSNPNLYWYRQAAGRGLQLLFYSVGIGQISSEVPQNLSASRPQDRQFILSSKKLLLSDSGFYLCAWSAGFGNQPQHFGDGTRLSIL.

This clone was counted once. This rearrangement joins TRBV5-1 to TRBJ2-7; a weak D match, TRBD1 (5 bases). Trimming stripped 2 bases from V and 1 base from J, with 7 bases between. The germline gives CDR1 SGHRS, CDR2 YFSETQ. There are 13 residues in the CDR3. CDR3 sequence reads: CASSFQGSYEQYF. In nucleotides, the CDR3 is TGCGCCAGCAGCTTCCAGGGATCCTACGAGCAGTACTTC.

The chain carries TRBV6-5 and TRBJ1-6; 8 bases are a match to TRBD1. The germline V gene has CDR1 MNHEY and CDR2 SVGAGI. The length of the CDR3 is 15 residues. J lost 9 bases, V lost 6 bases, and 10 bases had no gene match. CDR3 DNA: TGTGCCAGCAGACCTTCGGGACAGGAGATTTCACCCCTCCACTTT. It is translated as CASRPSGQEISPLHF.

The chain carries TRBV6-6 and TRBJ1-1; D might be TRBD1 (5 bases). Trimming removed 6 bases at V and 8 bases at J, with 13 bases between. The germline V gene has CDR1 MNHNY and CDR2 SVGAGI (reference sequence). CDR3 length equals 12 residues. CDR3 amino acids: CASSRLDSEAFF. The CDR3 DNA reads as TGTGCCAGCAGCCGCCTTGACAGCGAAGCTTTCTTT.

This chain uses TRBV10-3 with TRBJ1-1, with a weak D call TRBD1 (6 bases). The V gene's germline CDR1 is ENHRY and CDR2 SYGVKD. The CDR3 spans 11 residues. V was cut by 3 bases and J by 8 bases, with 7 bases left in between. This CDR3 is CAISDRGEAFF. In DNA, the CDR3 is TGTGCCATCAGTGACAGGGGAGAAGCTTTCTTT.

The chain combines TRBV6-5 with TRBJ2-3, with TRBD1 as a possible D gene (5 bases). This CDR3 spans 15 amino acids. V lost 0 bases and J 6 bases, leaving 13 bases between the germline ends. Germline assignment: CDR1 MNHEY and CDR2 SVGAGI. The CDR3 nucleotides are TGTGCCAGCAGTTACTCGTTACAGGTCCTCGATACGCAGTATTTT. It yields the protein CASSYSLQVLDTQYF.

This sequence joins TRBV4-1 and TRBJ1-6; possible D gene TRBD1, 5 bases. V lost 0 bases and J lost 7, with 13 bases in between. The V gene's germline CDR1 is MGHRA and CDR2 YSYEKL. CDR3 length: 16 amino acids. This CDR3 is CASSQEGGGANSPLHF. The CDR3 DNA reads as TGCGCCAGCAGCCAAGAAGGCGGGGGTGCAAATTCACCCCTCCACTTT.

A single count supports this clone. This chain links TRBV10-1 with TRBJ2-3, with a weak D call TRBD2 (5 bases). Trimming took off 0 bases at V and 6 bases at J, with 22 bases between the two ends. Germline assignment: CDR1 WNHNN and CDR2 SYGVQD (reference sequence). This CDR3 has 18 amino acids. The CDR3 DNA sequence: TGCGCCAGCAGTGAGTCTGGAGGCGTTGGTTCCCTATTGGATACGCAGTATTTT. Translating gives CASSESGGVGSLLDTQYF.

This rearrangement joins TRBV11-2 to TRBJ2-2; 7 nucleotides match TRBD1. Germline V gives CDR1 SGHAT, CDR2 FQNNGV. The CDR3 is made up of 14 amino acids. Trimming removed 1 base from V and 4 bases from J; junction bases left unmatched: 0. CDR3 sequence (DNA): TGTGCCAGCAGCTTAGCAGGGGGCACCGGGGAGCTGTTTTTT. It translates to CASSLAGGTGELFF.

The chain uses TRBV2 and TRBJ1-6, with a possible D match to TRBD1 (6 bases). Trimming stripped 7 bases from V and 14 bases from J, with 12 bases between. This CDR3 contains 11 residues. CDR1 is SNHLY and CDR2 is FYNNEI in the germline V gene. DNA for the CDR3: TGTGCCAGCACATCAGGGGCGTCCCTCCACTTT. Protein: CASTSGASLHF.

The rearrangement links TRBV4-1 to TRBJ1-5, with D possibly matching TRBD1 (5 bases). CDR3 size: 17 residues. Germline CDR1 is MGHRA and CDR2 is YSYEKL. V was shortened by 1 base and J by 6 bases, with 19 bases between the two germline ends. The CDR3 loop is CASSQGVDIGVGQPQHF. Written as DNA, the CDR3 is TGCGCCAGCAGCCAAGGTGTAGATATAGGGGTCGGTCAGCCCCAGCATTTT.

This sequence joins TRBV5-1 and TRBJ2-3; 12 bases line up with TRBD1. The CDR3 consists of 16 residues. Trimming at V came to 5 bases and at J to 4 bases, leaving 8 bases not matched to a gene. CDR1 and CDR2 from the germline V gene are SGHRS and YFSETQ. CDR3 sequence reads: CASSSMGTGGPDTQYF. The CDR3, as DNA: TGCGCCAGCAGTAGTATGGGGACAGGGGGCCCAGATACGCAGTATTTT.

The chain employs TRBV19 and TRBJ1-2; TRBD1 is a possible D gene (5 bases). V was clipped by 6 bases and J by 3 bases, with 11 bases between them. The length of the CDR3 is 13 residues. The germline V gene has CDR1 LNHDA and CDR2 SQIVND (reference sequence). The CDR3 DNA is TGTGCCAGTAGAGCCCGGGGGGACTATGGCTACACCTTC. Protein product: CASRARGDYGYTF.

The gene calls are TRBV28 and TRBJ1-5, with 7 positions matching TRBD1. V was clipped by 4 bases and J by 2 bases; unmatched bases: 5. The CDR3 loop spans 15 amino acids. CDR1 and CDR2 (germline): MDHEN, SYDVKM. The DNA for the CDR3 is TGTGCCAGCAGTTCGACAGGGCTGGGCAATCAGCCCCAGCATTTT. Protein: CASSSTGLGNQPQHF.

The V gene is TRBV18, the J gene TRBJ1-1; 9 nucleotides align to TRBD1. From germline, CDR1 is KGHSH and CDR2 LQKENI. This CDR3 is built from 16 residues. V lost 4 bases, J lost 7 bases, and 13 bases stayed unmatched. CDR3 DNA sequence: TGTGCCAGCTCACTCCTCCGGGACAGGGTTGACGGTGAAGCTTTCTTT. Residues: CASSLLRDRVDGEAFF.

The count of this clone is one. This rearrangement joins TRBV4-1 to TRBJ2-7; 9 bases are a match to TRBD2. Germline V gives CDR1 MGHRA, CDR2 YSYEKL. There are 16 residues in the CDR3. Trimming cost V 1 base and J 0 bases; bases outside gene matches: 4. The CDR3 nucleotides read TGCGCCAGCAGCCAAGGTAGCGGGGGAAGCTCCTACGAGCAGTACTTC. Protein product: CASSQGSGGSSYEQYF.

The chain links TRBV5-6 to TRBJ2-1; 7 bases align to TRBD1. Germline V CDR1 and CDR2: SGHDT, YYEEEE. The CDR3 loop spans 13 amino acids. V lost 5 bases and J lost 6; bases outside the gene matches: 5. The CDR3 region has the DNA TGTGCCAGCAGGGACGGGACAGTCAATGAGCAGTTCTTC. Its protein product is CASRDGTVNEQFF. The entire variable domain, with the rest obtained from reference TRBV5-6 and TRBJ2-1, is as follows: DAGVTQSPTHLIKTRGQQVTLRCSPKSGHDTVSWYQQALGQGPQFIFQYYEEEERQRGNFPDRFSGHQFPNYSSELNVNALLLGDSALYLCASRDGTVNEQFFGPGTRLTVL.

The rearrangement links TRBV27 to TRBJ1-5, with 9 nucleotides matching TRBD1. There are 16 residues in the CDR3. Germline loops: CDR1 MNHEY, CDR2 SMNVEV (reference sequence). With V trimmed by 5 bases and J by 6 bases, 11 bases remained unmatched. DNA for the CDR3: TGTGCCAGCAGTCCACTGGGACAGGGAAGGGGTCAGCCCCAGCATTTT. Protein product: CASSPLGQGRGQPQHF.

V gene TRBV6-4 combines with J gene TRBJ1-3, with 7 nucleotides matching TRBD1. Unmatched junction bases numbered 5, after V lost 1 base and J lost 5 bases. This CDR3 is 15 amino acids long. The germline V gene has CDR1 MRHNA and CDR2 SNTAGT. The CDR3 DNA sequence: TGTGCCAGCAGTGACTGTCCGGGACAGAGAAACACCATATATTTT. This encodes CASSDCPGQRNTIYF.

The chain combines TRBV6-1 with TRBJ2-5; 8 bases match TRBD2. The CDR3 extends over 14 amino acids. Looked up from germline, CDR1 is MNHNS and CDR2 is SASEGT. Trimming removed 5 bases from V and 5 bases from J; junction bases left unmatched: 7. The DNA for the CDR3 is TGTGCCAGCAGTCCGCGGACGGGAGGGGAGACCCAGTACTTC. Its translation is CASSPRTGGETQYF.

The chain has TRBV6-6 and TRBJ2-7, with 7 positions matching TRBD1. The germline gives CDR1 MNHNY, CDR2 SVGAGI (reference sequence). This CDR3 is 12 amino acids long. The J segment lost 4 bases and the V segment lost 6 bases, leaving 3 bases of the junction unmatched. CDR3 protein: CASSVRGYEQYF. CDR3 DNA: TGTGCCAGCAGCGTCAGGGGGTACGAGCAGTACTTC.

The J gene is TRBJ1-3, the V gene TRBV9; the D gene is possibly TRBD1 (5 bases). Between the trimmed V and J ends, which lost 2 bases and 4 bases, there was a span of 19 bases. Germline V gives CDR1 SGDLS, CDR2 YYNGEE. This CDR3 comprises 17 residues. The CDR3 DNA reads as TGTGCCAGCAGCGTGAGGGACTTCCTCGCGCCCGGAAACACCATATATTTT. The encoded protein is CASSVRDFLAPGNTIYF.

The chain links TRBV30 to TRBJ2-7, with TRBD1 identical over 11 bases. Trimming cost V 5 bases and J 5 bases; bases outside gene matches: 8. CDR3 length equals 14 residues. Germline-derived CDR1 and CDR2 are GTSNPN and SVGIG (reference sequence). CDR3 nucleotides: TGTGCCTGGGCCTGGGACAGGGGGGAGGACGAGCAGTACTTC. It translates to CAWAWDRGEDEQYF.